This T cell receptor (beta chain) was observed in a study of metastatic and nonmetastatic thyroid tumors. Study context: For malignant and benign thyroid patients, tumor or nodule tissue and blood were the sources whose repertoires were compared. Study-wide findings and caveats: Malignant thyroid tumors reportedly exceeded benign nodules significantly in TCR beta diversity, with the difference appearing in blood and tumor.

The junction had 4 bases not matched to a gene; V was cut back by 3 bases and J by 10 bases. Germline values: CDR1 MNHEY, CDR2 SMNVEV (reference sequence). This CDR3 contains 14 residues. In the study's own analysis: To classify distant metastasis in papillary thyroid cancer, a model was built from CDR3 differences across clinicopathological groups. TCRdb re-clonotyped the PCR reads via MiXCR. The V and J calls follow TCRdb's processing rather than the paper's. Of approximately 35,000 clones in the sample, approximately 16% are singletons; the top ten hold over 15%. This clone was detected ten times or more. Its antigen is unidentified. Other DNA sequences of this sample code for an identical CDR3. Every patient underwent thyroid surgery untreated.

The sequence came from a male donor with papillary thyroid cancer or a benign thyroid nodule (not recorded which). Some clones in this sample may be carry-over from other donors' samples. What was sequenced was blood. V gene TRBV27 combines with J gene TRBJ1-6; 9 positions agree with TRBD1. As DNA, the CDR3 is TGTGCCAGCAGTTTGACAGGGGGAGAATCACCCCTCCACTTT. Its protein product is CASSLTGGESPLHF.